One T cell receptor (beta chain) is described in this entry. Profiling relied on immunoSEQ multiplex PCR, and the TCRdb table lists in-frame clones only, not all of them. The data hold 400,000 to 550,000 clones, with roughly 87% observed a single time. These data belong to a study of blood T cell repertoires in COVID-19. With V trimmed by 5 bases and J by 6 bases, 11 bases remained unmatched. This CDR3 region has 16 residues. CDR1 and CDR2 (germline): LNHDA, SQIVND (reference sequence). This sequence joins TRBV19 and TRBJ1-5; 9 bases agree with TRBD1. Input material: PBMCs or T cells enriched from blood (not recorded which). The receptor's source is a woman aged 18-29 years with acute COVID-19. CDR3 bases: TGTGCCAGTAGTCTTACTGGGACAGGGAATGGTCAGCCCCAGCATTTT. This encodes CASSLTGTGNGQPQHF.